The text below deals with one T cell receptor beta chain. The antigen is undetermined. Relative to the germline gene, one junction end is altered; a read error may explain this. The sample originates from a study of tumor and adjacent non-tumor tissue in lung cancer. This sample's RNA came from whole unsorted tissue. Donors were chemotherapy-naive, newly diagnosed lung cancer surgical patients in China, August–late 2014. Study observations and caveats: Top 100 clones took a larger repertoire share in normal lung. Shorter survival was associated with higher TCR diversity in tumors. TCR diversity was significantly greater in tumor than normal lung tissue.

The library came from three nested PCR rounds adapted from ARM-PCR protocols. MiXCR was run by TCRdb on the multiplex PCR reads, yielding one entry per CDR3 protein. This sample has about 80,000 distinct CDR3 sequences, with about two thirds found just once. Germline CDR1 DFQATT, CDR2 SNEGSKA (reference sequence). This CDR3 comprises 14 residues. The chain has TRBV20-1 and TRBJ2-7; D possibly matches TRBD1 or TRBD2 (5 bases each). The source of this sequence is a middle-aged woman with non-small cell lung cancer. Sequencing used lung tumor tissue. The CDR3 loop is CSAGRDDISYEHYF. The CDR3 bases are TGCAGTGCTGGCCGGGACGATATCTCCTACGAGCACTACTTC.